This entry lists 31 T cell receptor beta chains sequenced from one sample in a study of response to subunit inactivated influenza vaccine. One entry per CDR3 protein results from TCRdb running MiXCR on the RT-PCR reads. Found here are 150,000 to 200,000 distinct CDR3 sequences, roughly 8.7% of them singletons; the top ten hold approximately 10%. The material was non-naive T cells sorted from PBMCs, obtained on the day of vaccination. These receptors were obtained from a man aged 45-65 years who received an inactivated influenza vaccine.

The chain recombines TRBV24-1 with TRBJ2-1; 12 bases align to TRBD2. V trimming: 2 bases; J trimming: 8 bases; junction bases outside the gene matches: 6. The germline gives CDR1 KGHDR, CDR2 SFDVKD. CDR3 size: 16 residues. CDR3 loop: CATSDSPSGRVDEQFF. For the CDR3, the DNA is TGTGCCACCAGTGATTCCCCTAGCGGGAGGGTCGATGAGCAGTTCTTC.

The CDR3 bases are TGCAGTGCCGAAGTAGCGGGAGCAGATACGCAGTATTTT. Its translation: CSAEVAGADTQYF. This chain links TRBV20-1 with TRBJ2-3; 9 positions match TRBD2. Losses at the gene ends were 6 bases for V and 4 bases for J; bases not matched to a gene: 5. Germline loops: CDR1 DFQATT, CDR2 SNEGSKA (reference sequence). The CDR3 consists of 13 residues.

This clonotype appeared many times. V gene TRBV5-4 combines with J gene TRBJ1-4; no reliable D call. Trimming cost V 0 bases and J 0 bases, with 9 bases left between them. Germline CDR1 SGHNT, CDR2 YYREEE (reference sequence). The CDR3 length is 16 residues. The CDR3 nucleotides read TGTGCCAGCAGCTTGGGAGACGACGCAACTAATGAAAAACTGTTTTTT. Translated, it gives CASSLGDDATNEKLFF. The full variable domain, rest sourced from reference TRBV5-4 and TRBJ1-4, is ETGVTQSPTHLIKTRGQQVTLRCSSQSGHNTVSWYQQALGQGPQFIFQYYREEENGRGNFPPRFSGLQFPNYSSELNVNALELDDSALYLCASSLGDDATNEKLFFGSGTQLSVL.

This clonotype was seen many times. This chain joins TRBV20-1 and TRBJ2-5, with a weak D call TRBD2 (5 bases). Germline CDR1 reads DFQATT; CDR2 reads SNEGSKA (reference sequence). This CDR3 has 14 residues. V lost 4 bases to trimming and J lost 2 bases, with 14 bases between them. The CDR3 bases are TGCAGTGCTAAGATTCGCGGGTTACAAGAGACCCAGTACTTC. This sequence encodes CSAKIRGLQETQYF.

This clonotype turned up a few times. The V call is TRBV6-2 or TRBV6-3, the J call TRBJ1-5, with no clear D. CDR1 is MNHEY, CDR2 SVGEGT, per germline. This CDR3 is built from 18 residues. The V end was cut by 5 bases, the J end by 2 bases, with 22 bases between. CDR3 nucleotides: TGTGCCAGCAGTCCTAGGCCCTTCCATCCCCTTGGCAATCAGCCCCAGCATTTT. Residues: CASSPRPFHPLGNQPQHF.

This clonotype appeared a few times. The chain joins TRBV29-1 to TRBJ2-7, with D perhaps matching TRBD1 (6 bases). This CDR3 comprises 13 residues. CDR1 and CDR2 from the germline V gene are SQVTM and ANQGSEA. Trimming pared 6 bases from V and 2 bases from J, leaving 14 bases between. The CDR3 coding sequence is TGCAGCGTATTCCGGGACACAACCTACGAGCAGTACTTC. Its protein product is CSVFRDTTYEQYF.

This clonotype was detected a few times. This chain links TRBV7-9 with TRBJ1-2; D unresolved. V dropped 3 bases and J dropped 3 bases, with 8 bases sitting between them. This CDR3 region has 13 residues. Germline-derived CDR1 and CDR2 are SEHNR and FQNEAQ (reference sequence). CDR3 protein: CASSFQADYGYTF. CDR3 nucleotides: TGTGCCAGCAGCTTCCAGGCGGACTATGGCTACACCTTC. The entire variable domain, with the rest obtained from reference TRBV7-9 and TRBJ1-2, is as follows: DTGVSQNPRHKITKRGQNVTFRCDPISEHNRLYWYRQTLGQGPEFLTYFQNEAQLEKSRLLSDRFSAERPKGSFSTLEIQRTEQGDSAMYLCASSFQADYGYTFGSGTRLTVV.

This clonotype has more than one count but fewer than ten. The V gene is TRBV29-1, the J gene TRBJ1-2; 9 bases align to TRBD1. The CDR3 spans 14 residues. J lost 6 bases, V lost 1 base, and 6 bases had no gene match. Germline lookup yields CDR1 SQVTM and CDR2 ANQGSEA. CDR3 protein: CSVEGTGQGNGYTF. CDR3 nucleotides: TGCAGCGTTGAAGGAACGGGACAGGGAAATGGCTACACCTTC.

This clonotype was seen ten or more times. Written as DNA, the CDR3 is TGCAGTGCTAGTACTTACTCCTACGAGCAGTACTTC. It encodes CSASTYSYEQYF. The chain has TRBV20-1 and TRBJ2-7; D not certain. The CDR3 runs to 12 residues. Between the trimmed V and J ends, which lost 3 bases and 0 bases, there was a span of 6 bases. The V gene's germline CDR1 is DFQATT and CDR2 SNEGSKA (reference sequence).

The CDR3 spells CASSFQGLGYTIYF. The CDR3 DNA follows: TGTGCCAGCAGTTTCCAGGGGTTGGGATACACCATATATTTT. The chain employs TRBV12-3 or TRBV12-4 and TRBJ1-3; a possible D gene is TRBD1 (6 bases). The germline V and J ends were trimmed by 3 bases and 8 bases, with 14 bases remaining between them. The CDR3 length is 14 residues.

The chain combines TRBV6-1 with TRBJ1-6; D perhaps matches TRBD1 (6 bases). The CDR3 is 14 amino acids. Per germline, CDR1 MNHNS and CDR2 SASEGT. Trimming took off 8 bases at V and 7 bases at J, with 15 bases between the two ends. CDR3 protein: CASGTRGGNSPLHF. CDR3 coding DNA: TGTGCCAGCGGGACCAGAGGGGGGAATTCACCCCTCCACTTT.

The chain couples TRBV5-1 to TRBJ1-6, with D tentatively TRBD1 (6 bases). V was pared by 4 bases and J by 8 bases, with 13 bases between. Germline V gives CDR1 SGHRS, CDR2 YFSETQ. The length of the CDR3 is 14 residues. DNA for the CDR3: TGCGCCAGCAGCCCAAACAGGGCTGATTCACCCCTCCACTTT. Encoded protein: CASSPNRADSPLHF.

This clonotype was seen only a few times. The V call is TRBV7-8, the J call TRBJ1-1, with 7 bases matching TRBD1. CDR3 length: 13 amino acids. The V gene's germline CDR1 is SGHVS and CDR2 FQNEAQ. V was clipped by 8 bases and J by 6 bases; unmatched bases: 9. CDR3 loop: CASRLGTAAEAFF. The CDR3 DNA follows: TGTGCCAGCCGATTGGGGACAGCCGCTGAAGCTTTCTTT.

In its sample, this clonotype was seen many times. Written as DNA, the CDR3 is TGTGCCAGCAGCTTGGCTGACGTGAACTATGGCTACACCTTC. This gives the protein CASSLADVNYGYTF. V usage is TRBV7-9 and J usage is TRBJ1-2; no clear D. V was shortened by 3 bases and J by 2 bases, with 10 bases between the two germline ends. Looked up from germline, CDR1 is SEHNR and CDR2 is FQNEAQ (reference sequence). The CDR3 loop spans 14 amino acids. Combining the CDR3 with reference TRBV7-9 and TRBJ1-2 gives the whole variable domain DTGVSQNPRHKITKRGQNVTFRCDPISEHNRLYWYRQTLGQGPEFLTYFQNEAQLEKSRLLSDRFSAERPKGSFSTLEIQRTEQGDSAMYLCASSLADVNYGYTFGSGTRLTVV.

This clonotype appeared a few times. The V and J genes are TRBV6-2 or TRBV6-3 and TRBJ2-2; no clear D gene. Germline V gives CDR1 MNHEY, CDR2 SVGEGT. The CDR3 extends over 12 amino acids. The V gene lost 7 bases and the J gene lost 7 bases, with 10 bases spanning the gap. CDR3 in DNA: TGTGCCAGCACGCCGTATGACGGGGAGCTGTTTTTT. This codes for CASTPYDGELFF.

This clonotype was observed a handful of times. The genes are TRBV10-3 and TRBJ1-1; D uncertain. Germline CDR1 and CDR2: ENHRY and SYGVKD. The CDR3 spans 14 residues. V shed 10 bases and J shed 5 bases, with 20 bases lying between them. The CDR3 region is CATRTGDMGTEAFF. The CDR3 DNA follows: TGTGCCACCCGGACCGGGGATATGGGGACTGAAGCTTTCTTT.

CDR3 loop: CASSPRWGGAYNEQFF. For the CDR3, the DNA is TGTGCCAGCAGCCCCCGTTGGGGAGGGGCCTACAATGAGCAGTTCTTC. The chain has TRBV7-8 and TRBJ2-1, with 7 bases fitting TRBD2. The CDR3 contains 16 residues. Trimming cost V 5 bases and J 2 bases; bases outside gene matches: 9. CDR1 is SGHVS and CDR2 is FQNEAQ in the germline V gene.

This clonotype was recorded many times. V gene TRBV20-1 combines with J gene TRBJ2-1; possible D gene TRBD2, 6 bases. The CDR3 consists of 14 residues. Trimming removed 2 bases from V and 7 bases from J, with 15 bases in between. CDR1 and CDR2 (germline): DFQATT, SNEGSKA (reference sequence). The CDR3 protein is CSARSPRGGNEQFF. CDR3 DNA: TGCAGTGCTAGATCACCACGAGGAGGGAATGAGCAGTTCTTC.

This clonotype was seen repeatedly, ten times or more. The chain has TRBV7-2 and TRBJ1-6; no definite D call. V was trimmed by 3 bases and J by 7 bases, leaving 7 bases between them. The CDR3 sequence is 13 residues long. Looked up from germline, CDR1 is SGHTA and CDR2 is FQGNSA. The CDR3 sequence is CASSLLGNSPLHF. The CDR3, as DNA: TGTGCCAGCAGCTTGTTGGGAAATTCACCCCTCCACTTT.

In DNA form, the CDR3 reads TGCAGTGCTAGAGTTCGGGGTAGCACAGATACGCAGTATTTT. Translated, it gives CSARVRGSTDTQYF. The chain links TRBV20-1 to TRBJ2-3; the D gene is possibly TRBD2 (5 bases). CDR3 length equals 14 residues. Deletions cut 1 base from V and 0 bases from J, with 8 bases between. Germline loops: CDR1 DFQATT, CDR2 SNEGSKA (reference sequence).

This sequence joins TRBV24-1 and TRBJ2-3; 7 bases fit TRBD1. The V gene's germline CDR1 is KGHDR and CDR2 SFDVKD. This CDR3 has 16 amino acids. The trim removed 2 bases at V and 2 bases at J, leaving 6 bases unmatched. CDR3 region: CATSDSTGPATDTQYF. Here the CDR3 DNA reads TGTGCCACCAGTGATTCGACAGGGCCGGCCACAGATACGCAGTATTTT.

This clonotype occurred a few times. CDR3 in DNA: TGTGCCAGCAGTTTAAAAAGGCAGGGGAATGAGCAGTTCTTC. Amino acid sequence: CASSLKRQGNEQFF. The chain links TRBV27 to TRBJ2-1, with D possibly matching TRBD1 (6 bases). V was shortened by 2 bases and J by 7 bases, with 12 bases between the two germline ends. CDR1 is MNHEY and CDR2 is SMNVEV in the germline V gene (reference sequence). The CDR3 totals 14 residues.

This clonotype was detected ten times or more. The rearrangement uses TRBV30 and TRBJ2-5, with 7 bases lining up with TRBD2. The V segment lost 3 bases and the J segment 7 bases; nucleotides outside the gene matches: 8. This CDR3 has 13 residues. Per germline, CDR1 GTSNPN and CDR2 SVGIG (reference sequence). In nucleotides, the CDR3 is TGTGCCTGGAGATTGGGCGGGGGAGGGACCCAGTACTTC. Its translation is CAWRLGGGGTQYF.

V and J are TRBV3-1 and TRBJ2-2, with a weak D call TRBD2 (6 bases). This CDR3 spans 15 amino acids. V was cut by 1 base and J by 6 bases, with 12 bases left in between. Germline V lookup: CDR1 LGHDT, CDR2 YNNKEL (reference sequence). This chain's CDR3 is CASSQAGGVSGELFF. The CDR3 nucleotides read TGTGCCAGCAGCCAAGCCGGAGGGGTGTCCGGGGAGCTGTTTTTT. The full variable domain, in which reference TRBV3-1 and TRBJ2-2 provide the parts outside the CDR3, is DTAVSQTPKYLVTQMGNDKSIKCEQNLGHDTMYWYKQDSKKFLKIMFSYNNKELIINETVPNRFSPKSPDKAHLNLHINSLELGDSAVYFCASSQAGGVSGELFFGEGSRLTVL.

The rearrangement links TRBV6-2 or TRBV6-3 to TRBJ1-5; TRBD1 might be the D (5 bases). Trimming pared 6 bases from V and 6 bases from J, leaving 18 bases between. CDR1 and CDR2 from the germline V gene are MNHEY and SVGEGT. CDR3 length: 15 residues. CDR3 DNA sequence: TGTGCCAGCAGCCCATCGTCAGGGAGGCGTCAGCCCCAGCATTTT. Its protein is CASSPSSGRRQPQHF.

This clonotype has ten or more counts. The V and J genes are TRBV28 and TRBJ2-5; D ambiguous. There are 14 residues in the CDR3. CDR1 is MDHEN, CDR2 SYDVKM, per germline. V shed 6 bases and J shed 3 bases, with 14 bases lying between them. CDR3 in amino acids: CASSTGQLKETQYF. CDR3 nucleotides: TGTGCCAGCAGCACGGGTCAGCTGAAAGAGACCCAGTACTTC.

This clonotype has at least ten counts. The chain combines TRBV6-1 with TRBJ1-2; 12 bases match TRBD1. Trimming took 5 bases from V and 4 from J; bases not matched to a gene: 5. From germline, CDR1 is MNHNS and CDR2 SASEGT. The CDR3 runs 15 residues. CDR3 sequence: CASSPGTGGAYGYTF. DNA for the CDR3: TGTGCCAGCAGTCCTGGGACAGGGGGCGCCTATGGCTACACCTTC.

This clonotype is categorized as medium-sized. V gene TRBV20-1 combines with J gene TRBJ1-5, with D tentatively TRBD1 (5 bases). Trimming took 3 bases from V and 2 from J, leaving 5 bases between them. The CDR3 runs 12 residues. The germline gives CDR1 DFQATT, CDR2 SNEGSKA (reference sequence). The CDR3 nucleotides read TGCAGTGCTAGCAGGGGCAATCAGCCCCAGCATTTT. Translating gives CSASRGNQPQHF.

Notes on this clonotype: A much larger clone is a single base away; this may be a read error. The CDR3 protein is CATASYLGGRLAQNIQYF. Written as DNA, the CDR3 is TGTGCCACCGCGTCATACCTAGGGGGACGGTTAGCCCAAAACATTCAGTACTTC. This chain uses TRBV6-2 or TRBV6-3 with TRBJ2-4; D perhaps matches TRBD1 (6 bases). The germline V gene has CDR1 MNHEY and CDR2 SVGEGT. CDR3 size: 18 residues.

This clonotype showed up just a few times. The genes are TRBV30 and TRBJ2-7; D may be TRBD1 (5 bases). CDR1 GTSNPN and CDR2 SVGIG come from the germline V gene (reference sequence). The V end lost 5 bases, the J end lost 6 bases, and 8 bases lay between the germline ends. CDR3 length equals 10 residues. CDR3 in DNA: TGTGCCTGGGGACATGGCGAGCAGTACTTC. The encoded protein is CAWGHGEQYF.

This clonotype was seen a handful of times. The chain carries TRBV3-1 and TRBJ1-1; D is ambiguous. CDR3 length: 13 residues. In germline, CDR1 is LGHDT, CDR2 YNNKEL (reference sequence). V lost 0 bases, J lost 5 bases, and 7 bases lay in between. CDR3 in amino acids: CASSQDILTEAFF. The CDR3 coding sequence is TGTGCCAGCAGCCAAGATATACTGACTGAAGCTTTCTTT.